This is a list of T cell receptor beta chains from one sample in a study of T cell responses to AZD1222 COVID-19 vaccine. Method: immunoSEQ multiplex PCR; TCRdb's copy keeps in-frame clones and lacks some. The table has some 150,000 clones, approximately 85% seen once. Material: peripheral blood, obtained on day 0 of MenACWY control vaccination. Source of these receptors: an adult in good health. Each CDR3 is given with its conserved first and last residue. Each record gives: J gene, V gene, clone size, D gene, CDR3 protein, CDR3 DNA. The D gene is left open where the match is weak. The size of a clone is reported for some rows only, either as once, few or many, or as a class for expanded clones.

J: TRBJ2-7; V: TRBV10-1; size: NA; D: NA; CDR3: CASRPEQYF; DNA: TGCGCCAGCCGTCCCGAGCAGTACTTC
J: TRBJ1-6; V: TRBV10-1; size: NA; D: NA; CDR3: CASSEQGGNSPLHF; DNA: TGCGCCAGCAGTGAGCAAGGAGGAAATTCACCCCTCCACTTT
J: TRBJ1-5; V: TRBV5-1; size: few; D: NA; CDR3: CASSPGRGSNQPQHF; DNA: TGCGCCAGCAGCCCGGGACGGGGTAGCAATCAGCCCCAGCATTTT
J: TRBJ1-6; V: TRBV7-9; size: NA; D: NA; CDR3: CASSLLDIKVSPLHF; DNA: TGTGCCAGCAGCTTACTGGACATCAAAGTTTCACCCCTCCACTTT
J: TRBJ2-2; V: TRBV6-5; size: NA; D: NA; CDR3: CASTGATGELFF; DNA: TGTGCCAGCACGGGTGCGACCGGGGAGCTGTTTTTT
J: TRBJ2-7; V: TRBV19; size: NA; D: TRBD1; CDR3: CASTRKFGTDYYEQYF; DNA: TGTGCCAGTACCCGGAAGTTCGGGACAGATTACTACGAGCAGTACTTC
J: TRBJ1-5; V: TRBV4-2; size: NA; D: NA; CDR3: CASSQEVTSSNQPQHF; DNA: TGTGCCAGCAGCCAAGAAGTGACGTCTAGCAATCAGCCCCAGCATTTT
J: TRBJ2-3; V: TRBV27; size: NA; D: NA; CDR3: CASSPQPGDTQYF; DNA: TGTGCCAGCAGTCCCCAACCGGGCGATACGCAGTATTTT
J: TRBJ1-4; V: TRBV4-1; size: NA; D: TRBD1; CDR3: CASSQVQGAANEKLFF; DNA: TGCGCCAGCAGCCAAGTACAGGGGGCCGCTAATGAAAAACTGTTTTTT
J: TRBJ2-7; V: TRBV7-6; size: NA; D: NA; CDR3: CASSSSLSRSEQYF; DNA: TGTGCCAGCAGCTCCTCTCTTTCGAGGAGTGAGCAGTACTTC
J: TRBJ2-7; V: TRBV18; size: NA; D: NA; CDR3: CASSPQVGPSEQYF; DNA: TGTGCCAGCTCACCACAAGTTGGGCCAAGCGAGCAGTACTTC
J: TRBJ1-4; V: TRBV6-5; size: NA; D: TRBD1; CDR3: CASSRYRGRDEKLFF; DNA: TGTGCCAGCAGCCGATACAGGGGGCGGGATGAAAAACTGTTTTTT
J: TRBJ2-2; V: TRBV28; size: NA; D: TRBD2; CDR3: CASSLSSSGGRGELFF; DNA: TGTGCCAGCAGTTTATCGTCTAGCGGGGGACGCGGGGAGCTGTTTTTT
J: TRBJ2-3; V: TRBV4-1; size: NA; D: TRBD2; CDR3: CASSRLPGTGGTDTQYF; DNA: TGCGCCAGCAGCCGTCTGCCGGGGACCGGGGGGACAGATACGCAGTATTTT
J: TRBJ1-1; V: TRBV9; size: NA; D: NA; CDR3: CASSPKGENTEAFF; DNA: TGTGCCAGCAGCCCGAAGGGGGAGAACACTGAAGCTTTCTTT
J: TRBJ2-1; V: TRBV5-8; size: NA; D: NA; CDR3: CASSLSQGPLGHNEQFF; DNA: TGTGCCAGCAGCTTGTCGCAAGGTCCCTTGGGGCACAATGAGCAGTTCTTC
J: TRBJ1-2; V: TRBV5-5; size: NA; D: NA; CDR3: CASSFGRVDYGYTF; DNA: TGTGCCAGCAGCTTCGGGCGGGTAGACTATGGCTACACCTTC
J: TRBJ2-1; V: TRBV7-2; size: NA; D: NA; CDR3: CASSWQGGGYNEQFF; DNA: TGTGCCAGCAGCTGGCAAGGTGGGGGGTACAATGAGCAGTTCTTC
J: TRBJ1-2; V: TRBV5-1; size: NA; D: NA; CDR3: CASSLERERGYTF; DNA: TGCGCCAGCAGCTTGGAGAGGGAGCGGGGCTACACCTTC
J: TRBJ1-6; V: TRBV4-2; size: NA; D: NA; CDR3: CASSQDPSRAIPPLHF; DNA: TGTGCCAGCAGCCAAGACCCCTCCCGGGCAATTCCACCCCTCCACTTT
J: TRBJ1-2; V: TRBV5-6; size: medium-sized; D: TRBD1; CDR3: CASSRTGVHGYTF; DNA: TGTGCCAGCAGCAGGACAGGGGTCCATGGCTACACCTTC
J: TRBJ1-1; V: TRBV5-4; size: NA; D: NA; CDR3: CASSFPGPNTEAFF; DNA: TGTGCCAGCAGCTTTCCAGGGCCGAACACTGAAGCTTTCTTT
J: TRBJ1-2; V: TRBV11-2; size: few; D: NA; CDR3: CASSFIVDGYTF; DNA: TGTGCCAGCAGCTTTATTGTGGATGGCTACACCTTC
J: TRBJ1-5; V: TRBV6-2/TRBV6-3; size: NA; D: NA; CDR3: CASSYARTAQNQPQHF; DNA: TGTGCCAGCAGTTACGCCCGGACGGCACAAAATCAGCCCCAGCATTTT
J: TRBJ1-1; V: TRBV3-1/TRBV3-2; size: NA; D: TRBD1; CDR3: CASSQGYRGYTEAFF; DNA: TGTGCCAGCAGCCAAGGCTACAGGGGATATACTGAAGCTTTCTTT
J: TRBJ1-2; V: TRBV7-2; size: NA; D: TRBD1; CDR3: CASSLPRDRVGGYTF; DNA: TGTGCCAGCAGCCTCCCAAGGGACAGGGTAGGCGGCTACACCTTC
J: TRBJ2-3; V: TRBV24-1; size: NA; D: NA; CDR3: CATSGGNTDTQYF; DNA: TGTGCCACCAGTGGTGGCAACACAGATACGCAGTATTTT
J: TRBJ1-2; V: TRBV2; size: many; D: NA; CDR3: CASSVGHLSNYGYTF; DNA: TGTGCCAGCAGTGTGGGACACCTTTCTAACTATGGCTACACCTTC
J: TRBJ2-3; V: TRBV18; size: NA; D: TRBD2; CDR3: CASSPLKPGLAGPDTQYF; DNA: TGTGCCAGCTCACCCCTCAAACCGGGACTAGCGGGCCCAGATACGCAGTATTTT